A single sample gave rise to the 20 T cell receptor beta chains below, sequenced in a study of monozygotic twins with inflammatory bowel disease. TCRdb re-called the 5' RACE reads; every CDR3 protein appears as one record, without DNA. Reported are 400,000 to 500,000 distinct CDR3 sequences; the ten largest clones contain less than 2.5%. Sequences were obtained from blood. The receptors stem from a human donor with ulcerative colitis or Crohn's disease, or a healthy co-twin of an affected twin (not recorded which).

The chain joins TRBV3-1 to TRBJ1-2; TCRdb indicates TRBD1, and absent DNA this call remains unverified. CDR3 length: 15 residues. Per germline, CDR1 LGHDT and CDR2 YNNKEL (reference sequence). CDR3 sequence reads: CASSQQQGRDYGYTF. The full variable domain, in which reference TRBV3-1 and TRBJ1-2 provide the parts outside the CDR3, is DTAVSQTPKYLVTQMGNDKSIKCEQNLGHDTMYWYKQDSKKFLKIMFSYNNKELIINETVPNRFSPKSPDKAHLNLHINSLELGDSAVYFCASSQQQGRDYGYTFGSGTRLTVV.

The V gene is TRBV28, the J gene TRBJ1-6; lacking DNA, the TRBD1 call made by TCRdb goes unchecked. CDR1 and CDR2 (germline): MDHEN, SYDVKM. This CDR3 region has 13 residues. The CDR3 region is CASGTGGQRPLHF.

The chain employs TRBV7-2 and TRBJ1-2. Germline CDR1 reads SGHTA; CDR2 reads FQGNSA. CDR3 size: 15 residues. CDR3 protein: CASSLARGENYGYTF.

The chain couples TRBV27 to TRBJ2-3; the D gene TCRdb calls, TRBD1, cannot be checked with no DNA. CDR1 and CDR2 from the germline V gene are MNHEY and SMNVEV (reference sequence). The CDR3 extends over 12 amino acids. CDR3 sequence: CASSFGKDTQYF.

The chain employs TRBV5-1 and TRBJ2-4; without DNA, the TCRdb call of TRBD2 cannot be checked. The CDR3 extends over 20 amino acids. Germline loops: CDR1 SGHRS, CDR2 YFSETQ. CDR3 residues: CASSLYKTSGATLAKNIQYF.

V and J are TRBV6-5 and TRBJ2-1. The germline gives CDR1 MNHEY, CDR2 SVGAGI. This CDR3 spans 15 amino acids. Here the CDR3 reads CASSLSFSSYNEQFF.

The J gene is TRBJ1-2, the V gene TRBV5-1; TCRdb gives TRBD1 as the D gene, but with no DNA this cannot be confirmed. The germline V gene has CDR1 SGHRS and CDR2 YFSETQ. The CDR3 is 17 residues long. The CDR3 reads CASSGSPRQGLGDGYTF. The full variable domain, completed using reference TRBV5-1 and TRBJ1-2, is KAGVTQTPRYLIKTRGQQVTLSCSPISGHRSVSWYQQTPGQGLQFLFEYFSETQRNKGNFPGRFSGRQFSNSRSEMNVSTLELGDSALYLCASSGSPRQGLGDGYTFGSGTRLTVV.

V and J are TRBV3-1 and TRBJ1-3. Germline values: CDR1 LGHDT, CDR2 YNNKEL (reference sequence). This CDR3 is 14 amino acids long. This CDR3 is CASSPDSSGNTIYF.

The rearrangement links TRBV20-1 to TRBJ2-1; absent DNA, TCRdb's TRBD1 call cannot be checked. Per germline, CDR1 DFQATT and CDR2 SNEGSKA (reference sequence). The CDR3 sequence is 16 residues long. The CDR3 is CSASPGIARTYNEQFF.

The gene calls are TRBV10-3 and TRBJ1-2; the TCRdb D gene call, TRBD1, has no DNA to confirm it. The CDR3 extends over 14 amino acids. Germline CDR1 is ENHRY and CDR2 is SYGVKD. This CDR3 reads CAISTGGVPYGYTF.

The chain's CDR3 is CASSEGQNLQETQYF. This chain joins TRBV25-1 and TRBJ2-5; TCRdb calls TRBD1, which cannot be checked without DNA. This CDR3 spans 15 amino acids. Germline CDR1 is MGHDK and CDR2 is SYGVNS.

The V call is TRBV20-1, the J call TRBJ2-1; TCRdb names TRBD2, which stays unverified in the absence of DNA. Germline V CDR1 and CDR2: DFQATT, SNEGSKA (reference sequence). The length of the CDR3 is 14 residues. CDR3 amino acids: CSANSGGLYNEQFF.

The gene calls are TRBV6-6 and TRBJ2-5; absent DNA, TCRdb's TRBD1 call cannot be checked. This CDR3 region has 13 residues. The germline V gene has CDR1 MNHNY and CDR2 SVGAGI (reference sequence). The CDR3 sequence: CASGDRGKETQYF.

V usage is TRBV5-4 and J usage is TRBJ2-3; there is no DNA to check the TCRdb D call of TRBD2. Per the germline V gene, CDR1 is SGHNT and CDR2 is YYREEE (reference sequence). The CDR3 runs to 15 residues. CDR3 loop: CASSRGGVGTDTQYF.

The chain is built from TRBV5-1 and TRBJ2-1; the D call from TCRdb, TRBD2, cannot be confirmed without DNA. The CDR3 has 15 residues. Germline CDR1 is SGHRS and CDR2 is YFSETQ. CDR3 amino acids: CASSLLAGGRNEQFF.

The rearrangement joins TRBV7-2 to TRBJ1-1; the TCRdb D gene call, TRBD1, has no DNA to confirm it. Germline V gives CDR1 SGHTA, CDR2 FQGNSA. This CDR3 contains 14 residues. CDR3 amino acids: CASSFWTGNTEAFF.

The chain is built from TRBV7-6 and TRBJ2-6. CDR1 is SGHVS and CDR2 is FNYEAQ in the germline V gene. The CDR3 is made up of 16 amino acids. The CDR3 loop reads CASSLAGNSGANVLTF.

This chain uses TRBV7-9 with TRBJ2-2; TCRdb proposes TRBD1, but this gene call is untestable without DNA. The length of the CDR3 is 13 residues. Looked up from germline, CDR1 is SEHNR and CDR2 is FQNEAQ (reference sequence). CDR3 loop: CASSLAGHLELFF.

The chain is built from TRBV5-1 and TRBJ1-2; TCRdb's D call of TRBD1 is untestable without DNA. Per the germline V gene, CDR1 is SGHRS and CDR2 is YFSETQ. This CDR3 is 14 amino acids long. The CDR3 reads CASSLQGESYGYTF.

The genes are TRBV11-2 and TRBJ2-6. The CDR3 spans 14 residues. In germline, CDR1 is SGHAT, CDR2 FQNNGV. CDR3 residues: CASSADSGANVLTF.